The T cell receptor (beta chain) under discussion was sequenced for a study of molecular identifiers for immune sequencing clone quantification. Study in general: RNA, taken in replicates from about 20,000 or 100,000 naive CD8 cells, was split five ways, with four sequenced.

Listed TCR primers, together with previously described methods, were used for the bulk TCR libraries. TCRdb recomputed calls from the PCR reads with MiXCR, one row per CDR3 protein. The profile covers a few hundred thousand distinct CDR3 sequences, with 20% to 25% appearing a single time and around 0.86% taken by the ten largest. With respect to this clonotype: This may be a read error: a much more frequent sequence differs by one nucleotide.

The source of this sequence is a human donor in good health. Some libraries in this study had Jurkat cell RNA spiked in. The material sequenced was naive CD8+ T cells from blood, with Jurkat cell RNA spiked in. Subset noted: FACS-sorted CD8+CD4-CCR7+CD45RA+ naive T cells.

The DNA for the CDR3 is TGCAGTGCTAGAGATTGGGGTTCAGATACGCAGTATTTT. Protein: CSARDWGSDTQYF. The V gene is TRBV20-1, the J gene TRBJ2-3; D unclear. Per the germline V gene, CDR1 is DFQATT and CDR2 is SNEGSKA (reference sequence). V was cut by 0 bases and J by 4 bases, with 8 bases left in between. CDR3 length: 13 amino acids.